This T cell receptor beta chain was found in a study of human T cells and chemical hapten exposure. In TCRdb, the RACE reads were re-called with MiXCR into one record per CDR3 protein. The sample lists about 82,000 distinct CDR3 sequences, 10% to 15% seen once, with 5.7% in the top ten. The sample's time point: patch test 3, about 24 weeks after DPC sensitization. This sample's treatment: therapeutic diphenylcyclopropenone sensitization with weekly scalp DPC. This CDR3 has 17 amino acids. CDR1 and CDR2 (germline): LNHDA, SQIVND (reference sequence). V was clipped by 6 bases and J by 9 bases, with 27 bases between them. This clonotype came up a few times.

The V and J genes are TRBV19 and TRBJ1-5; D may be TRBD1 (5 bases). The sequence came from a woman in her forties or fifties with alopecia areata. Some clones in this sample may be carry-over from other donors' samples. This sample comprised whole blood, obtained in connection with sensitization to the hapten diphenylcyclopropenone (DPC). This CDR3 is CASSPRGKSMGFWPQHF. In nucleotides, the CDR3 is TGTGCCAGTAGCCCGAGGGGCAAGAGCATGGGTTTTTGGCCCCAGCATTTT.